This TCR beta chain is from a study of blood T cells in healthy people across ages. Study background: When template switching was applied, about one barcoded beta molecule was captured per two T cells.

Per sample, a minimum of 6.5 million PBMCs were isolated. V lost 5 bases to trimming and J lost 11 bases, with 10 bases between them. Germline CDR1 and CDR2: SGHTA and FQGNSA. The CDR3 has 11 residues. With a J-beta primer mix and a sample-barcoded 5' primer, a second PCR ran about 7 to 12 cycles. Each single sample gave us at least 2.5 million CDR3-containing paired-end reads. One entry per CDR3 protein results from TCRdb running MiXCR on the 5' RACE reads. The sample records 700,000 or so distinct CDR3 sequences, around 38% being singletons. At least ten counts were recorded for this clonotype. The chain couples TRBV7-2 to TRBJ2-1; D is perhaps TRBD1 (5 bases). The sequence was collected from an elderly man in good health. The sequenced sample was blood. DNA for the CDR3: TGTGCCAGCAGCCAATCAGGGAAGCAGTTCTTC. Translation gives CASSQSGKQFF.